This T cell receptor (beta chain) stems from a study of radiotherapy plus CTLA-4 blockade in lung cancer. On this clone itself: Its antigen is not known.

Study-level results: The best prediction of response reportedly came from early blood T cell clone dynamics, with interferon-beta. Blood TCR clones of tumor origin expanded after radiotherapy plus ipilimumab.

Focal radiation and CTLA-4 blockade (ipilimumab) were tested in chemo-refractory metastatic non-small-cell lung cancer patients. Method: immunoSEQ multiplex PCR; TCRdb's copy keeps in-frame clones and lacks some. The profile covers about 49,000 clones, with approximately 85% appearing a single time and around 30% taken by the ten largest. The ends lost 2 bases at V and 6 bases at J; junction bases unmatched: 6. The germline CDR1 and CDR2 sequences are SGHRS and YFSETQ. CDR3 length: 14 residues. The chain links TRBV5-1 to TRBJ2-7; TRBD1 matches at 9 bases. The receptor was isolated from a human donor with non-small cell lung cancer whose response to radiotherapy plus ipilimumab could not be evaluated. The sequenced sample was peripheral blood, obtained from a patient treated with radiotherapy plus ipilimumab. DNA of the CDR3: TGCGCCAGCAGCTTCTGGGACAGGGACTCCGAGCAGTACTTC. Translation gives CASSFWDRDSEQYF.